The present TCR beta chain was sequenced within a study of blood T cell repertoires in COVID-19. Study-wide background: Italy, Spain and the United States were the sources of the convalescent and acute COVID-19 samples. T cells, B-cell-depleted T cells, or PBMCs provided the cDNA or gDNA that served as material.

Per the original data handling: Amplification from reference gene primers served as the basis for estimated nucleated cell counts. The repertoire was sequenced with immunoSEQ multiplex PCR; TCRdb's copy has only in-frame clones and lacks some. The V and J calls and clone size come from that table; D and trimming were worked out from the DNA. This table holds 100,000 or so clones, around 90% found once. V lost 4 bases and J lost 2, with 11 bases in between. The CDR3 runs 15 residues. Germline CDR1 MDHEN, CDR2 SYDVKM. This sequence joins TRBV28 and TRBJ1-4; no firm D call. This TCR was recovered from a woman aged 55-70 years with acute or convalescent COVID-19. The sequenced sample consisted of peripheral blood. The CDR3 DNA reads as TGTGCCAGCAGTTCCCCAGATTCCACTAATGAAAAACTGTTTTTT. Encoded protein: CASSSPDSTNEKLFF.